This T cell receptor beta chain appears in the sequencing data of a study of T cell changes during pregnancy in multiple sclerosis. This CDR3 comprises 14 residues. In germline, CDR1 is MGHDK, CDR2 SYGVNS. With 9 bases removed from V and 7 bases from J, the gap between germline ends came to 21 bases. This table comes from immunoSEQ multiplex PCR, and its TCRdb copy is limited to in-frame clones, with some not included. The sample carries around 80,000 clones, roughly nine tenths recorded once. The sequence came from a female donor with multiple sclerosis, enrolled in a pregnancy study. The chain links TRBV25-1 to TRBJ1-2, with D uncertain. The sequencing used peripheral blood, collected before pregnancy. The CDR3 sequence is CARRPGIRRVGYTF. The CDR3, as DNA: TGTGCCAGGCGACCCGGTATTCGGAGGGTTGGCTACACCTTC.